This T cell receptor (beta chain) was recovered during a study of Graves' ophthalmopathy and Graves' hyperthyroidism. TCR beta CDR3 amplification used RNA transcripts. Following a first-round RT-PCR that used HTBI primers, a second-round multiplex PCR was carried out. TCRdb analysed the multiplex PCR reads with MiXCR anew, one entry per CDR3 protein. The sample lists about 620,000 distinct CDR3 sequences, approximately 22% occurring once. Study-level results: Blood contained most expanded thyroid clonotypes exceeding 0.001 frequency.

In this sample, this clonotype turned up many times. Its specificity is unknown. Germline loops: CDR1 SGHAT, CDR2 FQNNGV. V lost 4 bases, J lost 3 bases, and 9 bases lay in between. The length of the CDR3 is 13 residues. Specimen: peripheral blood. The chain uses TRBV11-2 and TRBJ1-1; no firm D call. This TCR derives from a woman under 30 with stable Graves' hyperthyroidism. Some clones in this sample may be carry-over from other donors' samples. Here the CDR3 DNA reads TGTGCCAGCAGCTCCCTCACAGACACTGAAGCTTTCTTT. Its translation: CASSSLTDTEAFF.